These T cell receptor beta chains were read from a single sample in a study of T cell repertoires and HLA-DP antigens. These receptors have no identified antigens. The table came from immunoSEQ multiplex PCR; TCRdb's copy has only in-frame clones and leaves some out. The sample holds around 110,000 clones; about 92% are singletons and the top ten take around 0.25%. Material for sequencing was CD4+ T cells from PBMCs. These TCRs come from a woman between 18 and 30 years old in good health and CMV-seronegative. Both conserved end residues are part of each CDR3. The order of the fields is CDR3 length, V gene, CDR3 protein.

17	TRBV7-7	CASSLAYGRGIGETQYF
14	TRBV6-6	CASSSQGTRTEAFF
11	TRBV6-5	CASSGQYEQYF
15	TRBV9	CASSVGQSVFYGYTF
15	TRBV7-2	CASSLDRIGNQPQHF
13	TRBV11-2	CASSLAGTGLAFF
20	TRBV27	CASSPRGVRTGTSGANVLTF
17	TRBV1	CTSSLKIIERTNEKLFF
15	TRBV28	CASRMGQGSNQPQHF
15	TRBV6-5	CASTSTSSYNSPLHF
15	TRBV29-1	CSVDERTVNRATQYF
15	TRBV18	CASSPGQAINYGYTF
15	TRBV5-3	CARSRRDRSSYEQYF
14	TRBV9	CASSGQGADTEAFF
14	TRBV5-1	CASSLRQATDIQYF
15	TRBV19	CASSIDHARNTEAFF
14	TRBV7-3	CASSSGGPPNEQFF
14	TRBV18	CASSPGAGLRGYTF
15	TRBV7-2	CASSLERVRGETQYF
17	TRBV29-1	CSVPSSFLWRGGETQYF
15	TRBV5-8	CASSSVREGVYGYTF
15	TRBV7-9	CASSLEASGRDEQFF
13	TRBV6-6	CASSYSANTEAFF
14	TRBV27	CATRPAGGLNEQYF
14	TRBV25-1	CASSDRDRTDTQYF
15	TRBV28	CASTIGLAGVRTQYF
15	TRBV28	CASSFQGAQNSPLHF
16	TRBV5-1	CASSLIRGKSYNEQFF
17	TRBV11-1	CASSSGKRGAGANVLTF
15	TRBV6-5	CASSNQDNSYNEQFF
16	TRBV5-4	CASSVGRTSGANVLTF
17	TRBV5-5	CASSFANTRDRTLEQYF
15	TRBV2	CASSEPRRLGETQYF